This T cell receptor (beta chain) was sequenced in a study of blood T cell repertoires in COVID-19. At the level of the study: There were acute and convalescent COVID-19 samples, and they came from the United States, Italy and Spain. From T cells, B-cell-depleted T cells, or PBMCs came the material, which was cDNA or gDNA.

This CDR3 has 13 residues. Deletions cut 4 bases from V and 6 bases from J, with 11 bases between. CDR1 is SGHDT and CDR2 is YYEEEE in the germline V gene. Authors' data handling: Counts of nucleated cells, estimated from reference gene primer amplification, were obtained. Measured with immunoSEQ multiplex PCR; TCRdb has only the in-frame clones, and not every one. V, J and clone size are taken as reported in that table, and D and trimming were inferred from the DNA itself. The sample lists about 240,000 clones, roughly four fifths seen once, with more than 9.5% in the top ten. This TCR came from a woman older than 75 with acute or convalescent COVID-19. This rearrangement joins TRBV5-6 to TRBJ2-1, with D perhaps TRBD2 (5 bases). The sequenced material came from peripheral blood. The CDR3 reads CASSRTVSNEQFF. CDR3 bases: TGTGCCAGCAGCCGGACTGTGAGCAATGAGCAGTTCTTC.